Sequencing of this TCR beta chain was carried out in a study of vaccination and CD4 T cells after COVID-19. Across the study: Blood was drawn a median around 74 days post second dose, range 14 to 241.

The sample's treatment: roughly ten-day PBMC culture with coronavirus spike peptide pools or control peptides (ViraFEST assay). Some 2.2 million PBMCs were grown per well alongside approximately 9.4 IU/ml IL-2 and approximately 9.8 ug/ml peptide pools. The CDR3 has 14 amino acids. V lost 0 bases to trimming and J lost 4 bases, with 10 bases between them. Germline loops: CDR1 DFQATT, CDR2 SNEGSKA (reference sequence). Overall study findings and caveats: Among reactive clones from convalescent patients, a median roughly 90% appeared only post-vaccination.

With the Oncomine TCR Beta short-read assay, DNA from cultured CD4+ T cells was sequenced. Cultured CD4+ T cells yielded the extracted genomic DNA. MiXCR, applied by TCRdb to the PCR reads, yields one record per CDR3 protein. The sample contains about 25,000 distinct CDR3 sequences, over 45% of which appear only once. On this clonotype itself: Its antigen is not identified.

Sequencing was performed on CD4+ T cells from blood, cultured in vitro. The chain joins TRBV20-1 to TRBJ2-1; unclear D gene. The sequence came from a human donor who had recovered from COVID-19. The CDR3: CSARDPGRYNEQFF. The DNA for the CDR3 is TGCAGTGCTAGAGACCCCGGGCGTTACAATGAGCAGTTCTTC.